This passage covers 18 T cell receptor beta chains from one sample sequenced in a study of T-cell reconstitution after alpha-beta-depleted transplantation in children. Unique molecular identifiers tagged the TCRbeta library. TCRdb re-called the PCR reads through MiXCR, storing one row per CDR3 protein. The sample lists fewer than 25,000 distinct CDR3 sequences; 11% were seen once. Sequencing was performed on PBMCs from the stem cell graft donor, taken from the stem cell graft. Receptors originate from a human donor who donated a stem cell graft to a child with chronic granulomatous disease.

This clonotype has a count of ten or more. The chain joins TRBV6-5 to TRBJ2-5; D tentatively fits TRBD1 or TRBD2 (5 bases each). The CDR3 contains 15 residues. V was shortened by 0 bases and J by 2 bases, with 10 bases between the two germline ends. The germline CDR1 and CDR2 sequences are MNHEY and SVGAGI. The CDR3 nucleotides read TGTGCCAGCAGTTACTCGACAGCGGAGCAAGAGACCCAGTACTTC. This encodes CASSYSTAEQETQYF.

This clonotype is medium-sized by share. The chain is built from TRBV7-8 and TRBJ2-1; D unresolved. Germline CDR1 SGHVS, CDR2 FQNEAQ. Trimming left V 3 bases short and J 10 bases short, with 7 bases between. This CDR3 has 11 residues. In DNA, the CDR3 is TGTGCCAGCAGCTTGGCGACAGAGCAGTTCTTC. It yields the protein CASSLATEQFF.

This clonotype was found many times. J is TRBJ2-1 and V is TRBV7-3; a weak D match, TRBD2 (5 bases). The V end was cut by 2 bases, the J end by 5 bases, with 13 bases between. The CDR3 runs to 15 residues. Germline V gene data show CDR1 as SGHTA and CDR2 as FQGTGA. CDR3 sequence: CASSLSAVGDNEQFF. The CDR3, as DNA: TGTGCCAGCAGCTTATCAGCGGTCGGGGACAATGAGCAGTTCTTC. Based on the CDR3 plus reference TRBV7-3 and TRBJ2-1, the full variable domain is GAGVSQTPSNKVTEKGKYVELRCDPISGHTALYWYRQSLGQGPEFLIYFQGTGAADDSGLPNDRFFAVRPEGSVSTLKIQRTERGDSAVYLCASSLSAVGDNEQFFGPGTRLTVL.

This clonotype was observed at least ten times. The chain uses TRBV6-5 and TRBJ1-2; D possibly corresponds to TRBD1 (5 bases). Germline CDR1 is MNHEY and CDR2 is SVGAGI. The CDR3 is made up of 13 amino acids. V lost 2 bases, J lost 8 bases, and 12 bases lay in between. The CDR3 here is CASSYQPTDGYTF. The CDR3 DNA reads TGTGCCAGCAGTTACCAACCGACAGACGGCTACACCTTC.

The chain has TRBV5-4 and TRBJ2-5; D gene ambiguous. V lost 2 bases to trimming and J lost 9 bases, with 11 bases between them. The CDR3 totals 12 residues. Germline V CDR1 and CDR2: SGHNT, YYREEE (reference sequence). CDR3 nucleotides: TGTGCCAGCAGCTTCGATGACACCGCCCAGTACTTC. It translates to CASSFDDTAQYF.

The chain carries TRBV7-6 and TRBJ2-7, with 7 positions matching TRBD1. Germline-derived CDR1 and CDR2 are SGHVS and FNYEAQ. V lost 2 bases and J lost 1; bases outside the gene matches: 8. This CDR3 is 16 amino acids long. The chain's CDR3 is CASSLSAGTASYEQYF. CDR3 in DNA: TGTGCCAGCAGCTTAAGCGCCGGGACAGCTTCCTACGAGCAGTACTTC.

This clonotype was seen a handful of times. The chain is built from TRBV6-1 and TRBJ2-1; D may be TRBD2 (5 bases). V lost 5 bases and J 3 bases, leaving 14 bases between the germline ends. Germline V gene data show CDR1 as MNHNS and CDR2 as SASEGT. The CDR3 consists of 15 residues. The CDR3: CASSLGPSLYNEQFF. The CDR3 nucleotides are TGTGCCAGCAGTCTAGGACCTAGCCTCTACAATGAGCAGTTCTTC.

Ten or more counts support this clonotype. The V and J genes are TRBV5-6 and TRBJ1-1; 7 nucleotides match TRBD1. J gave up 1 base and V 4 bases, and 7 bases lay outside the gene matches. The CDR3 has 15 amino acids. Germline V gives CDR1 SGHDT, CDR2 YYEEEE. The CDR3 is CASSLPWTGNTEAFF. The CDR3 nucleotides are TGTGCCAGCAGCCTCCCGTGGACAGGGAACACTGAAGCTTTCTTT.

This clonotype was counted ten times or more. The J gene is TRBJ1-5, the V gene TRBV15; perhaps TRBD1 as D (5 bases). Trimming cost V 6 bases and J 0 bases, with 9 bases left between them. This CDR3 has 14 residues. Germline loops: CDR1 LNHNV, CDR2 YYDKDF (reference sequence). CDR3 region: CATSPDSSNQPQHF. The CDR3 DNA reads TGTGCCACCAGTCCCGACAGTAGCAATCAGCCCCAGCATTTT.

This chain joins TRBV20-1 and TRBJ1-2; D is uncertain. V gave up 0 bases and J gave up 6 bases, with 8 bases separating them. Germline values: CDR1 DFQATT, CDR2 SNEGSKA (reference sequence). The CDR3 loop spans 12 amino acids. DNA of the CDR3: TGCAGTGCTAGAGATTTCCTTGATGGCTACACCTTC. This gives the protein CSARDFLDGYTF.

This clonotype was seen repeatedly, ten times or more. The chain employs TRBV7-9 and TRBJ2-7; D uncertain. From germline, CDR1 is SEHNR and CDR2 FQNEAQ (reference sequence). The length of the CDR3 is 12 residues. V lost 1 base to trimming and J lost 2 bases, with 3 bases between them. In nucleotides, the CDR3 is TGTGCCAGCAGCTTAGGGACCTACGAGCAGTACTTC. Translating it yields CASSLGTYEQYF.

In its sample, this clonotype was seen many times. V usage is TRBV12-3 or TRBV12-4 and J usage is TRBJ1-2; 7 nucleotides match TRBD1. Trimming took 1 base from V and 7 from J; bases not matched to a gene: 9. The CDR3 covers 15 residues. DNA of the CDR3: TGTGCCAGCAGTTTAGTTCGGGACAGCGTCTCTGGCTACACCTTC. Amino acid sequence: CASSLVRDSVSGYTF.

This clonotype was recorded many times. V and J are TRBV7-6 and TRBJ2-5; D is unclear. This CDR3 comprises 13 residues. CDR1 is SGHVS and CDR2 is FNYEAQ in the germline V gene. The V gene lost 1 base and the J gene lost 4 bases, with 7 bases spanning the gap. CDR3 sequence reads: CASSLVERETQYF. The CDR3 region has the DNA TGTGCCAGCAGCTTAGTGGAGAGAGAGACCCAGTACTTC.

Ten or more counts support this clonotype. The chain employs TRBV20-1 and TRBJ2-7; 10 nucleotides align to TRBD1. Germline V CDR1 and CDR2: DFQATT, SNEGSKA (reference sequence). J gave up 5 bases and V 1 base, and 8 bases lay outside the gene matches. This CDR3 has 15 residues. CDR3 DNA: TGCAGTGCTAGAGCCGGGACAGGGGTTTTCGACGAGCAGTACTTC. It is translated as CSARAGTGVFDEQYF.

This clonotype was counted at least ten times. The chain couples TRBV28 to TRBJ2-7, with TRBD2 matching 7 bases. The germline V gene has CDR1 MDHEN and CDR2 SYDVKM. The CDR3 extends over 13 amino acids. With 6 bases clipped from V and 2 bases from J, the junction kept 4 bases outside the gene matches. The CDR3: CASRFGLAYEQYF. CDR3 sequence (DNA): TGTGCCAGCAGGTTCGGACTAGCCTACGAGCAGTACTTC.

In this sample, this clonotype is medium-sized. The rearrangement uses TRBV13 and TRBJ2-1, with TRBD2 identical over 8 bases. V shed 5 bases, J shed 7 bases, and the junction held 10 bases outside the gene matches. The germline CDR1 and CDR2 sequences are PRHDT and FYEKMQ (reference sequence). This CDR3 comprises 15 residues. This chain's CDR3 is CASSVRGGLVNEQFF. The CDR3 region has the DNA TGTGCCAGCAGCGTACGGGGGGGCCTTGTTAATGAGCAGTTCTTC.

There are many counts of this clonotype. The chain is built from TRBV6-5 and TRBJ2-1, with 8 bases identical to TRBD1. CDR3 length: 16 residues. The V gene end was trimmed by 3 bases and the J gene end by 5 bases; junction bases not matched to a gene: 9. Germline V CDR1 and CDR2: MNHEY, SVGAGI. The CDR3 is CASSYSPDRVNNEQFF. Here the CDR3 DNA reads TGTGCCAGCAGTTATAGTCCGGACAGGGTTAACAATGAGCAGTTCTTC.

This clonotype has at least ten counts. The chain carries TRBV7-9 and TRBJ2-1, with TRBD2 identical over 8 bases. CDR3 length equals 14 residues. Germline assignment: CDR1 SEHNR and CDR2 FQNEAQ (reference sequence). Losses at the gene ends were 3 bases for V and 5 bases for J; bases not matched to a gene: 3. CDR3 residues: CASSFISGDNEQFF. CDR3 nucleotide sequence: TGTGCCAGCAGCTTTATTAGCGGGGACAATGAGCAGTTCTTC.